This TCR beta chain was identified during a study of blood T cell repertoires in COVID-19. Per the germline V gene, CDR1 is SGHTS and CDR2 is YDEGEE. V gave up 0 bases and J gave up 0 bases, with 7 bases separating them. This CDR3 is 15 amino acids long. Assay used: immunoSEQ multiplex PCR; TCRdb lists only in-frame clones, some missing. The sample carries some 280,000 clones, just under 85% recorded once. Sequencing used peripheral blood. The rearrangement joins TRBV5-8 to TRBJ2-1; D might be TRBD1 (5 bases). This receptor was obtained from a woman aged 45-65 years with active or convalescent COVID-19. CDR3 region: CASSLGQYSYNEQFF. In nucleotides, the CDR3 is TGTGCCAGCAGCTTGGGACAGTACTCCTACAATGAGCAGTTCTTC.